The T cell receptor beta chain under discussion was sequenced for a study of blood T cell repertoires in COVID-19. Study overall: Acute and convalescent COVID-19 samples came from the United States, Italy and Spain.

TCRdb's table, derived via immunoSEQ multiplex PCR, lists solely in-frame clones and lacks some. The sample has roughly 170,000 clones; roughly 80% are singletons. The CDR3 sequence is 15 residues long. Per the germline V gene, CDR1 is LNHDA and CDR2 is SQIVND (reference sequence). Losses at the gene ends were 9 bases for V and 0 bases for J; bases not matched to a gene: 6. Material: peripheral blood. The origin of this receptor is a human donor in a cohort sampled during active COVID-19. The V and J genes are TRBV19 and TRBJ2-3; TRBD2 aligns across 10 bases. CDR3 in amino acids: CASGTSGTSTDTQYF. The CDR3 DNA reads as TGTGCCAGCGGTACTAGCGGGACTAGCACAGATACGCAGTATTTT.